Shown below are 22 T cell receptor beta chains from a single sample sequenced in a study of shared T cell receptors in the human thymus. Data came from immunoSEQ multiplex PCR; TCRdb stores just in-frame clones and leaves some out. In the table there are 640,000 or so clones, 80% to 90% of which are singletons. The same sample was also studied in work on human thymus T cells.

Sequenced: thymocytes. The origin of the receptors is a boy less than two years old with a congenital heart defect.

J is TRBJ1-5 and V is TRBV2; D is possibly TRBD1 (6 bases). V dropped 0 bases and J dropped 4 bases, with 13 bases sitting between them. The CDR3 is 16 residues long. Germline CDR1 SNHLY, CDR2 FYNNEI. CDR3 DNA: TGTGCCAGCAGTGAAGCCCGACGGGGGGCGAATCAGCCCCAGCATTTT. Amino acid sequence: CASSEARRGANQPQHF.

The CDR3 sequence: CASSQTGTGELRGHEKLFF. For the CDR3, the DNA is TGCGCCAGCAGCCAGACCGGGACAGGGGAGCTCAGAGGGCATGAAAAACTGTTTTTT. The V gene is TRBV4-1, the J gene TRBJ1-4; 10 bases are a match to TRBD1. V lost 3 bases, J lost 6 bases, and 16 bases stayed unmatched. Germline-derived CDR1 and CDR2 are MGHRA and YSYEKL. The CDR3 sequence is 19 residues long.

This chain connects TRBV2 to TRBJ1-4, with D tentatively TRBD1 (5 bases). This CDR3 is 11 amino acids long. CDR1 and CDR2 from the germline V gene are SNHLY and FYNNEI. V gave up 8 bases and J gave up 8 bases, with 9 bases separating them. CDR3 in amino acids: CASARVEKLFF. The CDR3 DNA is TGTGCCAGCGCCAGGGTCGAAAAACTGTTTTTT.

This clone was observed a handful of times. The rearrangement uses TRBV4-1 and TRBJ1-1; D uncertain. The CDR3 sequence is 13 residues long. Germline CDR1 is MGHRA and CDR2 is YSYEKL. V was cut by 1 base and J by 2 bases, with 5 bases left in between. CDR3 loop: CASSQAKNTEAFF. Here the CDR3 DNA reads TGCGCCAGCAGCCAAGCAAAAAACACTGAAGCTTTCTTT.

The CDR3 DNA reads TGTGCCAGCAGCGTAGGAAGGGGGCCCTCCCACACAGATACGCAGTATTTT. Translating it yields CASSVGRGPSHTDTQYF. The V and J genes are TRBV9 and TRBJ2-3, with 7 bases fitting TRBD1. This CDR3 spans 17 amino acids. CDR1 is SGDLS and CDR2 is YYNGEE in the germline V gene. The V and J ends lost 0 bases and 2 bases, in that order; junction bases with no gene match: 9. The entire variable domain, with the rest obtained from reference TRBV9 and TRBJ2-3, is as follows: DSGVTQTPKHLITATGQRVTLRCSPRSGDLSVYWYQQSLDQGLQFLIQYYNGEERAKGNILERFSAQQFPDLHSELNLSSLELGDSALYFCASSVGRGPSHTDTQYFGPGTRLTVL.

This chain links TRBV29-1 with TRBJ2-3, with 12 bases that match TRBD2. CDR1 SQVTM and CDR2 ANQGSEA come from the germline V gene. Losses at the gene ends were 3 bases for V and 1 base for J; bases not matched to a gene: 23. This CDR3 spans 22 amino acids. Here the CDR3 reads CSVERFAGKTSGSLLGTDTQYF. CDR3 nucleotide sequence: TGCAGCGTTGAGCGATTTGCTGGGAAGACTAGCGGGAGTCTTTTGGGCACAGATACGCAGTATTTT.

This sequence joins TRBV28 and TRBJ2-1; 7 bases are shared with TRBD2. This CDR3 is built from 16 residues. V lost 5 bases, J lost 1 base, and 8 bases stayed unmatched. Germline V CDR1 and CDR2: MDHEN, SYDVKM. The CDR3 reads CASSKRGDPSYNEQFF. CDR3 sequence (DNA): TGTGCCAGCAGTAAACGGGGGGACCCATCCTACAATGAGCAGTTCTTC. Drawing the rest from reference TRBV28 and TRBJ2-1, the complete variable domain is DVKVTQSSRYLVKRTGEKVFLECVQDMDHENMFWYRQDPGLGLRLIYFSYDVKMKEKGDIPEGYSVSREKKERFSLILESASTNQTSMYLCASSKRGDPSYNEQFFGPGTRLTVL.

The chain links TRBV11-2 to TRBJ2-3, with D maybe TRBD1 (5 bases). Germline lookup yields CDR1 SGHAT and CDR2 FQNNGV. This CDR3 comprises 17 residues. The V gene lost 2 bases and the J gene lost 3 bases, with 18 bases spanning the gap. DNA for the CDR3: TGTGCCAGCAGCTTATCTTTGAGTCTTGGGGCGACAGATACGCAGTATTTT. This codes for CASSLSLSLGATDTQYF.

This rearrangement joins TRBV5-6 to TRBJ2-5, with D perhaps matching TRBD2 (6 bases). Trimming shortened V by 4 bases and J by 5 bases, and 18 bases separated the two germline ends. Looked up from germline, CDR1 is SGHDT and CDR2 is YYEEEE. This CDR3 has 15 amino acids. CDR3 loop: CASSPGGYQFETQYF. Here the CDR3 DNA reads TGTGCCAGCAGCCCTGGGGGGTATCAGTTTGAGACCCAGTACTTC.

As for this clone: Distinct nucleotide sequences in the sample also encode this CDR3. J is TRBJ2-7 and V is TRBV21-1; the table calls TRBD2, which could not be checked here. TRBV21-1 is an annotated pseudogene. The CDR3 consists of 11 residues. The CDR3: CASCYAYEQYF. The CDR3 DNA follows: TGTGCCAGCTGCTACGCCTACGAGCAGTACTTC.

This clone was counted a few times. The chain recombines TRBV19 with TRBJ2-7, with TRBD1 identical over 10 bases. J lost 3 bases, V lost 4 bases, and 0 bases had no gene match. The CDR3 covers 13 residues. Germline CDR1 and CDR2: LNHDA and SQIVND (reference sequence). DNA of the CDR3: TGTGCCAGTAGTAGGACAGGGGGCTACGAGCAGTACTTC. Protein sequence: CASSRTGGYEQYF.

For the CDR3, the DNA is TGCGCCAGCAGCGCAGTACTAGCGGGAGGCTCCTACAATGAGCAGTTCTTC. It codes for CASSAVLAGGSYNEQFF. V is TRBV5-1 and J is TRBJ2-1; 12 nucleotides agree with TRBD2. The CDR3 contains 17 residues. Germline CDR1 and CDR2: SGHRS and YFSETQ. V shed 4 bases and J 0 bases; nucleotides not matched to a gene: 5.

V gene TRBV2 combines with J gene TRBJ2-1; 7 positions match TRBD1. J gave up 6 bases and V 2 bases, and 1 base lay outside the gene matches. CDR3 length: 13 residues. Germline values: CDR1 SNHLY, CDR2 FYNNEI. The CDR3 bases are TGTGCCAGCAGTGAAAGACAGGGCAATGAGCAGTTCTTC. Protein: CASSERQGNEQFF.

This clone has a handful of counts. This chain joins TRBV5-6 and TRBJ1-1, with D hard to call. V was pared by 0 bases and J by 6 bases, with 9 bases between. This CDR3 comprises 13 residues. Germline V CDR1 and CDR2: SGHDT, YYEEEE. The CDR3: CASSLGVGPEAFF. The DNA for the CDR3 is TGTGCCAGCAGCTTGGGAGTGGGCCCTGAAGCTTTCTTT.

The chain combines TRBV4-1 with TRBJ2-7, with D possibly being TRBD1 (5 bases). The V gene lost 0 bases and the J gene lost 0 bases, with 18 bases spanning the gap. In germline, CDR1 is MGHRA, CDR2 YSYEKL. The CDR3 runs to 18 residues. The CDR3 region is CASSQDRGAETGSYEQYF. The CDR3 DNA reads TGCGCCAGCAGCCAAGATCGTGGGGCAGAGACCGGCTCCTACGAGCAGTACTTC.

This clone has more than one count but fewer than ten. V is TRBV5-1 and J is TRBJ2-3; 7 nucleotides agree with TRBD2. V shed 0 bases, J shed 0 bases, and the junction held 10 bases outside the gene matches. Germline V gives CDR1 SGHRS, CDR2 YFSETQ. The CDR3 is made up of 18 amino acids. CDR3 sequence reads: CASSLAYPGGLSTDTQYF. In nucleotides, the CDR3 is TGCGCCAGCAGCTTGGCTTATCCGGGGGGACTTAGCACAGATACGCAGTATTTT.

In nucleotides, the CDR3 is TGTGCCAGCAGCCTCACGCGGAGGGCCCCTTATAGCAATCAGCCCCAGCATTTT. Protein sequence: CASSLTRRAPYSNQPQHF. V gene TRBV5-6 combines with J gene TRBJ1-5; D ambiguous. Germline loops: CDR1 SGHDT, CDR2 YYEEEE. V lost 4 bases to trimming and J lost 0 bases, with 20 bases between them. This CDR3 has 18 residues.

The CDR3, as DNA: TGTGCCAGCAGCGAGAGGGGAGCGGGGGGTGGAGAGACCCAGTACTTC. Protein: CASSERGAGGGETQYF. The chain links TRBV9 to TRBJ2-5; TRBD2 matches at 9 bases. V lost 3 bases and J lost 4; bases outside the gene matches: 10. The CDR3 totals 16 residues. Germline CDR1 reads SGDLS; CDR2 reads YYNGEE.

This chain uses TRBV7-6 with TRBJ2-1; 12 bases are a match to TRBD2. The CDR3 contains 20 residues. Per the germline V gene, CDR1 is SGHVS and CDR2 is FNYEAQ. J gave up 5 bases and V 5 bases, and 19 bases lay outside the gene matches. The DNA for the CDR3 is TGTGCCAGCAGCGGCCCCCAGGACACAGCTAGCGGGAGGGCCAACAATGAGCAGTTCTTC. It is translated as CASSGPQDTASGRANNEQFF.

The V gene is TRBV29-1, the J gene TRBJ2-7; TRBD1 agrees at 12 bases. Unmatched junction bases numbered 11, after V lost 5 bases and J lost 3 bases. The CDR3 covers 16 residues. Germline CDR1 reads SQVTM; CDR2 reads ANQGSEA. The CDR3 is CSVQGQGAPNYYEQYF. The DNA for the CDR3 is TGCAGCGTTCAGGGACAGGGGGCGCCGAACTACTACGAGCAGTACTTC.

The chain links TRBV19 to TRBJ2-5; 12 nucleotides line up with TRBD2. Germline V CDR1 and CDR2: LNHDA, SQIVND (reference sequence). V dropped 5 bases and J dropped 3; count of bases not matched to a gene: 13. The CDR3 totals 18 residues. The CDR3 reads CASSLRLAGEKRKETQYF. The CDR3 DNA reads as TGTGCCAGTAGTCTAAGACTAGCGGGGGAGAAAAGAAAAGAGACCCAGTACTTC.

This chain links TRBV4-3 with TRBJ1-3, with D unresolved. CDR1 and CDR2 from the germline V gene are LGHNA and YSLEER. V lost 4 bases, J lost 2 bases, and 21 bases lay in between. The CDR3 loop spans 18 amino acids. Here the CDR3 reads CASSPSVSNTEPGNTIYF. The CDR3 DNA reads as TGCGCCAGCAGCCCAAGCGTCTCCAATACTGAGCCTGGAAACACCATATATTTT.